This paragraph reports one T cell receptor (beta chain). Samples each yielded at least 5 micrograms of total RNA. This record comes from a study of blood T cells in healthy people across ages. The V gene end was trimmed by 1 base and the J gene end by 5 bases; junction bases not matched to a gene: 8. The CDR3 spans 17 residues. The germline CDR1 and CDR2 sequences are SGHRS and YFSETQ. Together with a sample-barcoded 5' primer, a J-beta primer mix was included in a second PCR lasting about 6 to 11 cycles. MiXCR was run by TCRdb on the 5' RACE reads, yielding one entry per CDR3 protein. Among hundreds of thousands of distinct CDR3 sequences listed, 20% to 25% were seen once.

The TCR sequence derives from a man between 65 and 85 years old in good health. The genes are TRBV5-1 and TRBJ2-2, with 10 bases that match TRBD1. Sequencing input: blood. CDR3 amino acids: CASSLRPTGQGTGELFF. For the CDR3, the DNA is TGCGCCAGCAGCTTGAGACCCACGGGACAGGGGACCGGGGAGCTGTTTTTT.